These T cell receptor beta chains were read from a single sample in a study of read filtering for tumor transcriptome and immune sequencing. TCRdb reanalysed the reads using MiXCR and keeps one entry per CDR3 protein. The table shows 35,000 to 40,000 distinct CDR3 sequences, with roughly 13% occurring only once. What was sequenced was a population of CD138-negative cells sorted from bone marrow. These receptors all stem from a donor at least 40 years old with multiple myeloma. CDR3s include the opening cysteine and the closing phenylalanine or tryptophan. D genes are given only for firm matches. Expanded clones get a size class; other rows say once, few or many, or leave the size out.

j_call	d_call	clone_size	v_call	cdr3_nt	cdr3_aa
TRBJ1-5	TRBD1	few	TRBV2	TGTGCCAGCGGTCTGGGACAGAATCAGCCCCAGCATTTT	CASGLGQNQPQHF
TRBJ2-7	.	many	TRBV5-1	TGCGCCAGCAGCTTGTCCCGAAGAGATTCCTACGAGCAGTACTTC	CASSLSRRDSYEQYF
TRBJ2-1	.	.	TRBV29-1	TGCGGCGTCTACCGACAGTCTAAAAACAATGAGCAGTTCTTC	CGVYRQSKNNEQFF
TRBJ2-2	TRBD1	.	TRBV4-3	TGCGCCAGCAGCCAAGTTAGGACAGGGGGCTTGGCCGGGGAGCTGTTTTTT	CASSQVRTGGLAGELFF
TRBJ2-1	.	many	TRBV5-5	TGTGCCAGCAGCTTGGCGGTGTTCTTC	CASSLAVFF
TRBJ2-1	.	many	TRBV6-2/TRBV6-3	TGTGCCAGCAGTTACTATACGGCTAGCTCCTACAATGAGCAGTTCTTC	CASSYYTASSYNEQFF
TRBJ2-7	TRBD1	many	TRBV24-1	TGTGCCACCAGTGATCCGACTAAACCAACGAGACAGGGGACTTACGAGCAGTACTTC	CATSDPTKPTRQGTYEQYF
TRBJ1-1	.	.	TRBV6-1	TGTGCCAGCTCGGACAGAGCGAACACTGAAGCTTTCTTT	CASSDRANTEAFF
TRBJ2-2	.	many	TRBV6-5	TGTGCCAGCAGTTACTCTAAAGGACGGGGGGAGCTGTTTTTT	CASSYSKGRGELFF
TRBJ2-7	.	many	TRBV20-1	TGCAGTGCCAGGGGCCTCCCCGAATACGAGCAGTACTTC	CSARGLPEYEQYF
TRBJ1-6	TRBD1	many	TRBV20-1	TGCAGTGCTAGGGCCGGACCTCGACAGGGCCATTCACCCCTCCACTTT	CSARAGPRQGHSPLHF
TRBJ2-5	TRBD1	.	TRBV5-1	TGCGCCAGCAGCCCCGGGGACAGGGCGGAGACCCAGTACTTC	CASSPGDRAETQYF
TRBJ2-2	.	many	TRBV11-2	TGTGCCAGCAGCTTAGAATCCCTCGGGGAGCTGTTTTTT	CASSLESLGELFF
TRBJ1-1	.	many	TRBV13	TGTGCCAGCAGCTTAGTGGAGCACCCTGAAGCTTTCTTT	CASSLVEHPEAFF
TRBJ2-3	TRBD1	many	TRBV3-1	TGTGCCAGCAGCACACAGGGGGCGCGAGATACGCAGTATTTT	CASSTQGARDTQYF